This T cell receptor beta chain was identified in a study of cytomegalovirus exposure and HLA in healthy donors. V lost 7 bases and J lost 3, with 18 bases in between. Germline V CDR1 and CDR2: LNHDA, SQIVND (reference sequence). This CDR3 contains 16 residues. As regards this clone: Its antigen remains unknown.

Primers for the PCR totalled 60 Vbeta and 13 Jbeta. The protocol was immunoSEQ multiplex PCR, while the TCRdb copy is restricted to in-frame clones and leaves out a portion. The sample lists 180,000 or so clones, roughly 74% seen once, with 7.7% in the top ten. Findings of the study overall: It was assumed in the presence/absence analyses that sequencing depth was roughly uniform across donors.

This clonotype was obtained from a middle-aged woman in good health and CMV-seropositive. The source material was PBMCs. The rearrangement links TRBV19 to TRBJ1-4; D is unresolved. DNA for the CDR3: TGTGCCAGTAAAGAGGCGTCAATTCGGGCTAATGAAAAACTGTTTTTT. Its translation: CASKEASIRANEKLFF.